A single TCR beta chain is shown here with its context. What it recognizes is unknown. PCR primers comprised 60 Vbeta and 13 Jbeta primers. Data came from immunoSEQ multiplex PCR; TCRdb stores just in-frame clones and leaves some out. The sample records about 110,000 clones, around 76% being singletons. The entry originates in a study of cytomegalovirus exposure and HLA in healthy donors. The germline CDR1 and CDR2 sequences are MGHRA and YSYEKL. The CDR3 totals 17 residues. The germline V and J ends were trimmed by 4 bases and 4 bases, with 22 bases remaining between them. General study results and limits: As a later analysis revealed, the rate of TCR association differed by HLA locus, with DRB1 most and HLA-C fewest. A later analysis appeared to link common viral pathogens to several of the most significant clusters. Per a prior analysis, the majority of TCR beta V segments were productive roughly 87% or roughly 30% of the time. CMV antigen specificity of three CMV-associated chains was confirmed in vitro.

The TCR was taken from a man aged 25 to 45 in good health and CMV-seropositive. V is TRBV4-1 and J is TRBJ1-2, with D perhaps TRBD1 (5 bases). Sequenced material: PBMCs. Here the CDR3 reads CASSRGTAGVEVYGYTF. The CDR3 DNA sequence: TGCGCCAGCAGCCGGGGGACTGCCGGAGTGGAGGTCTATGGCTACACCTTC.